The sequence of this TCR beta chain was determined in a study of blood T cells in healthy people across ages. Study-level results: Both higher diversity and more naive CD4+ cells marked long-lived donors when set against aged donors.

Losses at the gene ends were 3 bases for V and 9 bases for J; bases not matched to a gene: 8. The CDR3 loop spans 15 amino acids. Germline lookup yields CDR1 DFQATT and CDR2 SNEGSKA (reference sequence). The second PCR ran about 6 to 12 cycles with a sample-barcoded 5' primer and J-beta primers. Each cDNA molecule received a tag from a template-switch adaptor that had 12 random nucleotides. From the 5' RACE reads, TCRdb called clonotypes with MiXCR, one entry per CDR3 protein. This sample yields 1 million or so distinct CDR3 sequences, of which roughly 24% are seen a single time; approximately 0.75% belongs to the top ten. Donors gave around 10 milliliters of peripheral blood apiece. This clonotype was observed a few times. The antigen remains unidentified. The same sample was also used in a study of T cells of mothers and their children. From that study: Comparable shaping of TCR recombination output by thymic selection was observed in related and unrelated pairs.

This TCR came from a girl aged 2-10 years in good health. The chain employs TRBV20-1 and TRBJ2-1, with 13 bases matching TRBD2. The sequenced sample consisted of blood. The CDR3: CSARGTSGNFREQFF. Here the CDR3 DNA reads TGCAGTGCTAGGGGGACTAGCGGGAACTTTCGTGAGCAGTTCTTC.